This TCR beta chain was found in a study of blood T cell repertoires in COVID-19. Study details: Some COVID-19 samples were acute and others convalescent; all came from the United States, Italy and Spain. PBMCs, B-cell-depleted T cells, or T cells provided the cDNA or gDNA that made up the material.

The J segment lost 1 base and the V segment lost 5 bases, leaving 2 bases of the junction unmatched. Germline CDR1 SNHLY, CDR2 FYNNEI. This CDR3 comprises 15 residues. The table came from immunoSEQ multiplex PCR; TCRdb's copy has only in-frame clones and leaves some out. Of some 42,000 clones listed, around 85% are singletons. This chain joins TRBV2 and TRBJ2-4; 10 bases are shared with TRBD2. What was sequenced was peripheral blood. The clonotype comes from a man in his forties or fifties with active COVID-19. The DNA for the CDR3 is TGTGCCAGCAGTAGCGGGGGGGGTGCCAAAAACATTCAGTACTTC. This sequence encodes CASSSGGGAKNIQYF.